The source of this T cell receptor beta chain is a study of blood T cell repertoires in COVID-19. TCRdb keeps only in-frame clones here, not all; method: immunoSEQ multiplex PCR. Of 350,000 to 400,000 clones in the sample, roughly 89% were seen once. There are a few counts of this clone. Germline V gives CDR1 KGHSH, CDR2 LQKENI. Germline trimming cut 4 bases from V and 4 bases from J; bases unmatched to any gene: 10. The CDR3 is 15 residues long. The specimen sequenced was PBMCs or T cells enriched from blood (not recorded which). The gene calls are TRBV18 and TRBJ2-7, with TRBD1 matching over 7 bases. The sequence was collected from a woman in her 30s who had recovered from COVID-19. CDR3 nucleotide sequence: TGTGCCAGCTCACTGCCCAGACAGGGTCGGTACGAGCAGTACTTC. This codes for CASSLPRQGRYEQYF.